A selection of T cell receptor beta chains follows, all from one sample in a study of blood T cell repertoires in COVID-19. The protocol was immunoSEQ multiplex PCR, while the TCRdb copy is restricted to in-frame clones and leaves out a portion. The repertoire holds approximately 76,000 clones, around nine tenths seen once, with 6.5% to 8.5% in the top ten. Sequenced sample: peripheral blood. These receptors all come from a man between 25 and 39 years old with acute or convalescent COVID-19. CDR3s include the opening cysteine and the closing phenylalanine or tryptophan.

v_call,cdr3_aa
TRBV27,CASSPGVSLYNEQFF
TRBV2,CASTLQEASTDTQYF
TRBV7-6,CASSEGAGIVSNQPQHF
TRBV10-3,CAISEGAGGTDTQYF
TRBV7-8,CASSFLREQHEDEQFF
TRBV13,CASSLGGGWPYNEQFF
TRBV6-6,CASSRQGAPDTEAFF
TRBV6-6,CASSHGLAGGRAYNEQFF
TRBV5-8,CASSLRQHFGYGYTF
TRBV28,CASSGAASGAREQFF
TRBV27,CASSLSQASSYNSPLHF
TRBV11-3,CASSRGLAGTDTQYF